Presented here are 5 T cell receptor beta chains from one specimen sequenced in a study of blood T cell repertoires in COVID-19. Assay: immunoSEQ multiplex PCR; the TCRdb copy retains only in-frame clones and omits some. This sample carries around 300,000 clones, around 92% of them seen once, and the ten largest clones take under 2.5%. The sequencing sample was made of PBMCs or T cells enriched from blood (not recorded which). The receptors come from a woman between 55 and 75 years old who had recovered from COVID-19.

The CDR3 nucleotides are TGTGCCAGCAGCTTAATAAAGGGGACAGAGAATGAGCAGTTCTTC. This codes for CASSLIKGTENEQFF. The rearrangement uses TRBV5-5 and TRBJ2-1; 7 nucleotides match TRBD1. From germline, CDR1 is SGHKS and CDR2 YYEKEE (reference sequence). This CDR3 has 15 amino acids. Unmatched junction bases numbered 9, after V lost 2 bases and J lost 7 bases.

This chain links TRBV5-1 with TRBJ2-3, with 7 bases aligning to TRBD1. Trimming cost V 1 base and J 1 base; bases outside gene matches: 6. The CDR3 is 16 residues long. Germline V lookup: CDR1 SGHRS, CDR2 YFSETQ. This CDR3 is CASSLTGAGRTDTQYF. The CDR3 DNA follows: TGCGCCAGCAGCTTGACAGGGGCTGGTCGCACAGATACGCAGTATTTT.

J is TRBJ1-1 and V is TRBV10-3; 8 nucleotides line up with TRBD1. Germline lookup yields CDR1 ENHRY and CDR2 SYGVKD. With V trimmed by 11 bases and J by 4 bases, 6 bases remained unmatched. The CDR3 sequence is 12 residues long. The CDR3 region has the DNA TGTGCCGCGACAGGGGTGGGCACTGAAGCTTTCTTT. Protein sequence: CAATGVGTEAFF.

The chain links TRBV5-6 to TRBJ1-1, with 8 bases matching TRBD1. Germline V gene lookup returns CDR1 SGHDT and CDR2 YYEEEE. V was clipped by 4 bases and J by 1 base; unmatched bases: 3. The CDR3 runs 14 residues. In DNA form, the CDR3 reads TGTGCCAGCAGCCTGGACAGGGCGAACACTGAAGCTTTCTTT. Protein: CASSLDRANTEAFF. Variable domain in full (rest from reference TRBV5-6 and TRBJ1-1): DAGVTQSPTHLIKTRGQQVTLRCSPKSGHDTVSWYQQALGQGPQFIFQYYEEEERQRGNFPDRFSGHQFPNYSSELNVNALLLGDSALYLCASSLDRANTEAFFGQGTRLTVV.

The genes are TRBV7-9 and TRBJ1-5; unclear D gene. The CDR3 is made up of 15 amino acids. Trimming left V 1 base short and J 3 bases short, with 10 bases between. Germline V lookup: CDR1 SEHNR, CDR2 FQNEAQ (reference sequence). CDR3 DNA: TGTGCCAGCAGCTTAGATACCGGGGTCAATCAGCCCCAGCATTTT. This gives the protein CASSLDTGVNQPQHF.